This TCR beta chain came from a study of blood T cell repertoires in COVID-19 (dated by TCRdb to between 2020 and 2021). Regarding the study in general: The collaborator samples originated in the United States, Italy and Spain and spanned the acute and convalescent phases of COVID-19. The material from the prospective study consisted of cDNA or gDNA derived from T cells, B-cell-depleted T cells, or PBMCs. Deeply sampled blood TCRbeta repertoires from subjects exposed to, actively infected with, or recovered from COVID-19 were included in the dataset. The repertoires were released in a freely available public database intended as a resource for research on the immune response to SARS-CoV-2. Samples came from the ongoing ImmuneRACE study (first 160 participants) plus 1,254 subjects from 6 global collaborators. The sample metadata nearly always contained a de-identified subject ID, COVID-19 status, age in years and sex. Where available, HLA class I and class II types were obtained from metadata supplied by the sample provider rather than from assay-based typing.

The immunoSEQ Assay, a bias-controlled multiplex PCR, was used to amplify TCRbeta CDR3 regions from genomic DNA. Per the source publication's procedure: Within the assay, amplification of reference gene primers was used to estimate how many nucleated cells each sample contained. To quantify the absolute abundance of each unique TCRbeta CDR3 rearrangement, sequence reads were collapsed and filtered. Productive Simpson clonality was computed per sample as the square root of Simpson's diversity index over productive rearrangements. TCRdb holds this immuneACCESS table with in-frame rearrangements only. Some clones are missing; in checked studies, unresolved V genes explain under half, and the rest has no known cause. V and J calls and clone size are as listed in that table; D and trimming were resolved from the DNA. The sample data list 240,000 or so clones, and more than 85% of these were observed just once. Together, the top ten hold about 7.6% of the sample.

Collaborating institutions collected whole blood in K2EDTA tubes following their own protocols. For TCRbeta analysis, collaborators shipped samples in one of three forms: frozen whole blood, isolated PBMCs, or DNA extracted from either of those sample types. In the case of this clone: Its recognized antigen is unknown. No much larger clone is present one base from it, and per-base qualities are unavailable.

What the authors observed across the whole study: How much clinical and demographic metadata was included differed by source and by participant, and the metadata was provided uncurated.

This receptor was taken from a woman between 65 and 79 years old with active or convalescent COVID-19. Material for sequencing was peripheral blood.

This receptor has the CDR3 CASSETGWYTDTQYF. The bases read TGCGCCAGCAGTGAGACAGGGTGGTACACAGATACGCAGTATTTT. Here the chain combines TRBV10-1 and TRBJ2-3, and TRBD1 may be the D gene, going by 6 matching bases. The germline V gene (reference sequence) gives CDR1 as WNHNN and CDR2 as SYGVQD. Its CDR3 holds 15 amino acids, cysteine through phenylalanine. Only the CDR3 region is kept as DNA, spanning 45 bases read in frame from base 1. V is pared back by 2 bases and J by 2 bases, with 11 bases lying between the germline termini.